This TCR beta chain was recovered during a study of a mutant IDH1 vaccine in newly diagnosed glioma. This CDR3 region has 16 residues. Germline values: CDR1 KGHSH, CDR2 LQKENI. Between the trimmed V and J ends, which lost 0 bases and 8 bases, there was a span of 19 bases. Clones were sequenced by immunoSEQ multiplex PCR, and TCRdb holds only the in-frame ones, with some missing. The top ten clones hold roughly 0.61% of a sample with about 98,000 clones, around nine tenths of them seen once. Time point of the sample: baseline, week 1 (first vaccination visit). Stated treatment: pre-vaccination baseline after standard-of-care therapy.

The receptor was derived from a woman aged 45-60 years with glioma. The sample was PBMCs, taken from a glioma patient treated with radiotherapy, temozolomide or both. The chain is built from TRBV18 and TRBJ1-1, with a possible D match to TRBD1 (5 bases). CDR3 DNA: TGTGCCAGCTCACCACCCTTGATCAGACAGAGAGAAGAAGCTTTCTTT. Amino acids: CASSPPLIRQREEAFF.